This TCR beta chain comes out of a study of blood T cell repertoires in COVID-19. As for the study in general: Some COVID-19 samples were acute and others convalescent; all came from the United States, Italy and Spain.

In the authors' workflow: Estimation of nucleated cell counts was performed using reference gene primer amplification. TCRdb keeps only in-frame clones here, not all; method: immunoSEQ multiplex PCR. V and J calls and clone size are copied from that table; D and trimming were computed from the DNA. The table records around 150,000 clones, about nine tenths of them present only once. CDR1 is SGHAT, CDR2 FQNNGV, per germline. The V end lost 1 base, the J end lost 7 bases, and 14 bases lay between the germline ends. The CDR3 has 15 residues. V gene TRBV11-2 combines with J gene TRBJ2-1; D is possibly TRBD1 (6 bases). The sequence derives from a woman in her fifties or sixties who had recovered from COVID-19. The sample comprised peripheral blood. CDR3 nucleotide sequence: TGTGCCAGCAGCTTAGCAGGGGCCCCTATGAATGAGCAGTTCTTC. Encoded protein: CASSLAGAPMNEQFF.